The rows below give T cell receptor beta chains drawn from one sample of a study of early T cells in non-severe SARS-CoV-2 infection. TCRdb re-called the 5' RACE reads with MiXCR, one entry per CDR3 protein. The sample lists some 61,000 distinct CDR3 sequences, 10% occurring once. Sample: whole blood. The receptors stem from an adult who was a healthcare worker with PCR-confirmed SARS-CoV-2 infection or an uninfected control (not recorded which). Both conserved end residues are part of each CDR3. D genes are given only for firm matches. Part of the rows lack a size; the others show once, few, many or a class for expanded clones.

size: few; D: NA; V: TRBV7-3; J: TRBJ1-1; CDR3: CASSLTGGNTEAFF; DNA: TGTGCCAGCAGCTTAACGGGGGGGAACACTGAAGCTTTCTTT
size: few; D: TRBD2; V: TRBV6-5; J: TRBJ2-1; CDR3: CASSRGTSPNEQFF; DNA: TGTGCCAGCAGCCGAGGGACTAGCCCCAATGAGCAGTTCTTC
size: few; D: TRBD1; V: TRBV5-5; J: TRBJ2-7; CDR3: CASSLAVGTGPSEQYF; DNA: TGTGCCAGCAGCTTGGCCGTTGGGACAGGTCCCTCCGAGCAGTACTTC
size: NA; D: NA; V: TRBV6-4; J: TRBJ2-3; CDR3: CASSDGGGGGTDTQYF; DNA: TGTGCCAGCAGTGACGGTGGCGGCGGGGGCACAGATACGCAGTATTTT
size: few; D: TRBD2; V: TRBV18; J: TRBJ2-1; CDR3: CASSPLAGGSYNEQFF; DNA: TGTGCCAGCTCCCCTCTAGCGGGGGGCTCCTACAATGAGCAGTTCTTC
size: few; D: TRBD1; V: TRBV7-3; J: TRBJ2-3; CDR3: CASSPGQGSTDTQYF; DNA: TGTGCCAGCAGCCCCGGACAGGGTAGCACAGATACGCAGTATTTT
size: few; D: TRBD1; V: TRBV19; J: TRBJ2-5; CDR3: CASSPGTGGRKTQYF; DNA: TGTGCCAGTAGTCCCGGGACAGGGGGCAGAAAGACCCAGTACTTC
size: many; D: NA; V: TRBV29-1; J: TRBJ1-1; CDR3: CSVPGPLTNTEAFF; DNA: TGCAGCGTTCCAGGGCCACTGACGAATACTGAAGCTTTCTTT
size: few; D: TRBD2; V: TRBV29-1; J: TRBJ2-3; CDR3: CSVDWAGVTDTQYF; DNA: TGCAGCGTTGACTGGGCGGGGGTGACAGATACGCAGTATTTT
size: NA; D: TRBD2; V: TRBV10-2; J: TRBJ2-1; CDR3: CATQTSQEQFF; DNA: TGCGCCACCCAGACTAGCCAGGAGCAGTTCTTC
size: few; D: TRBD2; V: TRBV11-2; J: TRBJ2-3; CDR3: CASRLGAGTSGSEDTQYF; DNA: TGTGCCAGCAGACTAGGGGCGGGGACTAGCGGGAGTGAAGATACGCAGTATTTT
size: few; D: TRBD2; V: TRBV7-6; J: TRBJ2-1; CDR3: CASSRTGSSGYNEQFF; DNA: TGTGCCAGCAGCCGAACTGGGTCTAGCGGTTACAATGAGCAGTTCTTC
size: many; D: NA; V: TRBV7-9; J: TRBJ2-1; CDR3: CASSLAIGIFPYNEQFF; DNA: TGTGCCAGCAGCTTAGCGATAGGGATATTCCCCTACAATGAGCAGTTCTTC
size: many; D: TRBD1; V: TRBV7-9; J: TRBJ1-2; CDR3: CASSTTDRGSYGYTF; DNA: TGTGCCAGCAGCACCACAGACAGGGGAAGCTATGGCTACACCTTC
size: many; D: NA; V: TRBV6-2/TRBV6-3; J: TRBJ2-7; CDR3: CASSLQYEQYF; DNA: TGTGCCAGCAGCCTCCAGTACGAGCAGTACTTC
size: NA; D: NA; V: TRBV30; J: TRBJ2-7; CDR3: CAWSGLVDFYEQYF; DNA: TGTGCCTGGAGTGGTCTTGTGGACTTTTACGAGCAGTACTTC
size: many; D: NA; V: TRBV2; J: TRBJ1-4; CDR3: CASSPAGGVIEKLFF; DNA: TGTGCCAGCAGCCCTGCTGGGGGGGTTATTGAAAAACTGTTTTTT
size: many; D: TRBD1; V: TRBV18; J: TRBJ2-7; CDR3: CASSTGAVYEQYF; DNA: TGTGCCAGCTCTACAGGGGCCGTCTACGAGCAGTACTTC
size: many; D: NA; V: TRBV5-1; J: TRBJ2-2; CDR3: CASRGRVNTGELFF; DNA: TGCGCCAGCAGAGGCAGGGTAAACACCGGGGAGCTGTTTTTT
size: many; D: NA; V: TRBV7-2; J: TRBJ2-7; CDR3: CASSPSVGEQYF; DNA: TGTGCCAGCAGTCCTAGTGTAGGCGAGCAGTACTTC
size: few; D: NA; V: TRBV6-2/TRBV6-3; J: TRBJ2-1; CDR3: CASSYGSDYNEQFF; DNA: TGTGCCAGCAGTTACGGTTCTGACTACAATGAGCAGTTCTTC
size: NA; D: TRBD2; V: TRBV5-4; J: TRBJ2-1; CDR3: CASSYGGRANEQFF; DNA: TGTGCCAGCAGCTACGGCGGGAGGGCCAATGAGCAGTTCTTC
size: NA; D: NA; V: TRBV7-2; J: TRBJ2-3; CDR3: CASSARDSTDTQYF; DNA: TGTGCCAGCAGCGCTCGGGACAGCACAGATACGCAGTATTTT
size: many; D: NA; V: TRBV9; J: TRBJ2-7; CDR3: CASSPRGDGTLPREQYF; DNA: TGTGCCAGCAGCCCGAGGGGGGACGGGACACTCCCCCGCGAGCAGTACTTC
size: many; D: TRBD1; V: TRBV5-1; J: TRBJ1-1; CDR3: CASSLQLGRGTEAFF; DNA: TGCGCCAGCAGCTTGCAGCTGGGCAGGGGGACTGAAGCTTTCTTT
size: few; D: TRBD2; V: TRBV5-1; J: TRBJ2-1; CDR3: CASSTSGGAYNEQFF; DNA: TGCGCCAGCAGCACTAGCGGGGGGGCCTACAATGAGCAGTTCTTC
size: many; D: TRBD2; V: TRBV11-3; J: TRBJ2-7; CDR3: CASSGAGGLYEQYF; DNA: TGTGCCAGCAGCGGAGCGGGGGGACTCTACGAGCAGTACTTC
size: NA; D: NA; V: TRBV3-1; J: TRBJ1-1; CDR3: CASSQEGLGPAEAFF; DNA: TGTGCCAGCAGCCAAGAGGGGTTGGGGCCTGCTGAAGCTTTCTTT
size: few; D: TRBD2; V: TRBV18; J: TRBJ2-5; CDR3: CASSPGLAQETQYF; DNA: TGTGCCAGCTCACCTGGACTAGCGCAAGAGACCCAGTACTTC
size: many; D: NA; V: TRBV19; J: TRBJ1-5; CDR3: CASSDRTEPQHF; DNA: TGTGCCAGTAGTGACCGGACAGAGCCCCAGCATTTT
size: many; D: NA; V: TRBV6-6; J: TRBJ2-5; CDR3: CASSYSGVGETQYF; DNA: TGTGCCAGCAGCTACTCAGGGGTTGGGGAGACCCAGTACTTC
size: few; D: NA; V: TRBV6-2/TRBV6-3; J: TRBJ1-1; CDR3: CASSYSWGGTEAFF; DNA: TGTGCCAGCAGTTACTCGTGGGGGGGCACTGAAGCTTTCTTT
size: many; D: TRBD1; V: TRBV5-1; J: TRBJ1-4; CDR3: CASSTGQTNEKLFF; DNA: TGCGCCAGCAGCACGGGACAGACGAATGAAAAACTGTTTTTT
size: NA; D: NA; V: TRBV29-1; J: TRBJ1-1; CDR3: CSVRGTTEAFF; DNA: TGCAGCGTGAGAGGTACCACTGAAGCTTTCTTT
size: many; D: TRBD1; V: TRBV28; J: TRBJ2-3; CDR3: CASSLPLTGSSTDTQYF; DNA: TGTGCCAGCAGTCTGCCCCTGACAGGGTCTAGCACAGATACGCAGTATTTT
size: many; D: NA; V: TRBV11-2; J: TRBJ2-1; CDR3: CASSLGNEQFF; DNA: TGTGCCAGCAGCTTGGGCAATGAGCAGTTCTTC
size: few; D: NA; V: TRBV18; J: TRBJ1-1; CDR3: CASSPVPHTEAFF; DNA: TGTGCCAGCTCACCAGTTCCGCACACTGAAGCTTTCTTT
size: few; D: NA; V: TRBV20-1; J: TRBJ1-2; CDR3: CSARDQGPANYGYTF; DNA: TGCAGTGCTAGAGATCAGGGTCCTGCTAACTATGGCTACACCTTC
size: NA; D: NA; V: TRBV7-3; J: TRBJ1-1; CDR3: CASSLTPVNTEAFF; DNA: TGTGCCAGCAGCTTAACCCCAGTGAACACTGAAGCTTTCTTT
size: NA; D: TRBD2; V: TRBV7-9; J: TRBJ2-3; CDR3: CASSTGTSGGSDTQYF; DNA: TGTGCCAGCAGTACCGGGACTAGCGGGGGTTCAGATACGCAGTATTTT
size: NA; D: NA; V: TRBV2; J: TRBJ2-1; CDR3: CASSELWDINYNEQFF; DNA: TGTGCCAGCAGTGAACTCTGGGACATTAACTACAATGAGCAGTTCTTC